These T cell receptor beta chains were read from a single sample in a study of OX40 agonist ivuxolimab in advanced cancers. TCRdb keeps only in-frame clones here, not all; method: immunoSEQ multiplex PCR. The table lists about 77,000 clones, 65% to 85% of them singletons. Sample: CD4+ or CD8+ T cells sorted from blood, taken in a trial of the OX40 agonist ivuxolimab. The source of these receptors is an adult with an advanced solid tumor such as melanoma, head and neck, liver or kidney cancer. The CDR3 runs from the conserved cysteine through the conserved F or W. D genes are given only for firm matches. Clone size is shown for a subset of rows, as once, few, many or a class of expanded clone.

v_gene: TRBV10-2
j_gene: TRBJ1-3
abundance: NA
d_gene: NA
CDR3aa: CASSGGHYSGNTIYF
CDR3nt: TGCGCCAGCAGTGGGGGGCACTACTCTGGAAACACCATATATTTT

v_gene: TRBV2
j_gene: TRBJ1-6
abundance: NA
d_gene: NA
CDR3aa: CASSDGQRSSYNSPLHF
CDR3nt: TGTGCCAGCAGTGATGGACAGAGAAGCTCCTATAATTCACCCCTCCACTTT

v_gene: TRBV6-6
j_gene: TRBJ2-5
abundance: NA
d_gene: NA
CDR3aa: CASSYGKTPGETQYF
CDR3nt: TGTGCCAGCAGTTACGGTAAGACACCAGGAGAGACCCAGTACTTC

v_gene: TRBV7-3
j_gene: TRBJ1-1
abundance: NA
d_gene: NA
CDR3aa: CASRRFGSDTEAFF
CDR3nt: TGTGCCAGCAGACGTTTTGGGTCCGACACTGAAGCTTTCTTT

v_gene: TRBV10-3
j_gene: TRBJ2-4
abundance: NA
d_gene: NA
CDR3aa: CAISPTAAGKNIQYF
CDR3nt: TGTGCCATCAGTCCTACGGCGGCGGGCAAAAACATTCAGTACTTC

v_gene: TRBV5-1
j_gene: TRBJ2-6
abundance: NA
d_gene: NA
CDR3aa: CASSLSHGANVLTF
CDR3nt: TGCGCCAGCAGCTTATCCCACGGGGCCAACGTCCTGACTTTC

v_gene: TRBV9
j_gene: TRBJ2-7
abundance: NA
d_gene: TRBD2
CDR3aa: CASSVGAGGSYEQYF
CDR3nt: TGTGCCAGCAGCGTAGGGGCGGGGGGCTCCTACGAGCAGTACTTC

v_gene: TRBV18
j_gene: TRBJ2-3
abundance: NA
d_gene: NA
CDR3aa: CASSQYEGSTDTQYF
CDR3nt: TGTGCCAGCTCGCAGTACGAGGGTAGCACAGATACGCAGTATTTT

v_gene: TRBV5-1
j_gene: TRBJ2-1
abundance: once
d_gene: NA
CDR3aa: CASSLDSGEQFF
CDR3nt: TGCGCCAGCAGCTTGGATAGCGGAGAGCAGTTCTTC

v_gene: TRBV6-6
j_gene: TRBJ1-2
abundance: NA
d_gene: NA
CDR3aa: CASNEDGTNYGYTF
CDR3nt: TGTGCCAGCAACGAGGACGGGACTAACTATGGCTACACCTTC

v_gene: TRBV28
j_gene: TRBJ2-3
abundance: NA
d_gene: TRBD1
CDR3aa: CASSQPGQGPDTQYF
CDR3nt: TGTGCCAGCAGTCAACCGGGACAGGGGCCAGATACGCAGTATTTT

v_gene: TRBV19
j_gene: TRBJ2-7
abundance: NA
d_gene: TRBD1
CDR3aa: CASSNHHDTGTGLYEQYF
CDR3nt: TGTGCCAGTAGTAACCACCACGACACCGGGACAGGGCTCTACGAGCAGTACTTC

v_gene: TRBV7-3
j_gene: TRBJ1-1
abundance: NA
d_gene: TRBD1
CDR3aa: CASSLTGVTEAFF
CDR3nt: TGTGCCAGCAGCTTGACAGGGGTCACTGAAGCTTTCTTT

v_gene: TRBV11-2
j_gene: TRBJ2-1
abundance: NA
d_gene: NA
CDR3aa: CASSLSVGEQFF
CDR3nt: TGTGCCAGCAGCTTATCAGTGGGCGAGCAGTTCTTC

v_gene: TRBV5-1
j_gene: TRBJ2-7
abundance: NA
d_gene: TRBD2
CDR3aa: CASSFTSGTVYEQYF
CDR3nt: TGCGCCAGCAGCTTTACTAGCGGGACGGTCTACGAGCAGTACTTC

v_gene: TRBV6-4
j_gene: TRBJ1-2
abundance: NA
d_gene: TRBD1
CDR3aa: CASSDQDRGYGYTF
CDR3nt: TGTGCCAGCAGTGACCAAGACAGGGGCTATGGCTACACCTTC

v_gene: TRBV30
j_gene: TRBJ1-1
abundance: NA
d_gene: TRBD1
CDR3aa: CAWSARDSPAFF
CDR3nt: TGTGCCTGGAGTGCCCGGGACAGCCCAGCTTTCTTT

v_gene: TRBV27
j_gene: TRBJ1-1
abundance: NA
d_gene: NA
CDR3aa: CASSSAGVTEAFF
CDR3nt: TGTGCCAGCAGTTCGGCAGGGGTCACTGAAGCTTTCTTT

v_gene: TRBV5-4
j_gene: TRBJ1-2
abundance: few
d_gene: NA
CDR3aa: CASSLVGGSRGYTF
CDR3nt: TGTGCCAGCAGCTTGGTAGGGGGGTCGCGAGGCTACACCTTC

v_gene: TRBV5-1
j_gene: TRBJ2-7
abundance: few
d_gene: TRBD1
CDR3aa: CASSVGQGFYEQYF
CDR3nt: TGCGCCAGCAGCGTGGGACAGGGGTTCTACGAGCAGTACTTC

v_gene: TRBV11-2
j_gene: TRBJ2-3
abundance: NA
d_gene: TRBD1
CDR3aa: CASSSRGRAYSTDTQYF
CDR3nt: TGTGCCAGCAGCTCGAGGGGGCGGGCCTATAGCACAGATACGCAGTATTTT

v_gene: TRBV5-1
j_gene: TRBJ2-7
abundance: NA
d_gene: NA
CDR3aa: CASSFEGGPYEQYF
CDR3nt: TGCGCCAGCAGCTTTGAGGGGGGTCCGTACGAGCAGTACTTC

v_gene: TRBV5-1
j_gene: TRBJ2-3
abundance: NA
d_gene: NA
CDR3aa: CASSLWVAVQDTQYF
CDR3nt: TGCGCCAGCAGCTTGTGGGTAGCGGTCCAGGATACGCAGTATTTT

v_gene: TRBV19
j_gene: TRBJ1-2
abundance: NA
d_gene: NA
CDR3aa: CASRKTGSNYGYTF
CDR3nt: TGTGCCAGCCGAAAGACAGGTTCTAACTATGGCTACACCTTC

v_gene: TRBV7-2
j_gene: TRBJ1-5
abundance: NA
d_gene: NA
CDR3aa: CASSLHGSNQPQHF
CDR3nt: TGTGCCAGCAGCTTACACGGTAGCAATCAGCCCCAGCATTTT

v_gene: TRBV11-3
j_gene: TRBJ2-1
abundance: NA
d_gene: NA
CDR3aa: CASRQGGTQFF
CDR3nt: TGTGCCAGCCGGCAGGGGGGCACGCAGTTCTTC

v_gene: TRBV7-2
j_gene: TRBJ2-3
abundance: NA
d_gene: NA
CDR3aa: CASSFQISSTDTQYF
CDR3nt: TGTGCCAGCAGCTTCCAAATCTCTAGCACAGATACGCAGTATTTT

v_gene: TRBV6-5
j_gene: TRBJ2-3
abundance: NA
d_gene: TRBD1
CDR3aa: CASSLDRGTQYF
CDR3nt: TGTGCCAGCAGTTTGGACAGGGGAACGCAGTATTTT

v_gene: TRBV5-1
j_gene: TRBJ2-7
abundance: NA
d_gene: NA
CDR3aa: CASSLGQAGREQYF
CDR3nt: TGCGCCAGCAGCTTGGGACAGGCCGGTCGCGAGCAGTACTTC

v_gene: TRBV6-5
j_gene: TRBJ2-7
abundance: NA
d_gene: TRBD2
CDR3aa: CASSSSGLGDEQYF
CDR3nt: TGTGCCAGCAGTTCCTCAGGACTAGGTGACGAGCAGTACTTC

v_gene: TRBV19
j_gene: TRBJ1-2
abundance: NA
d_gene: NA
CDR3aa: CASSTTGYGYTF
CDR3nt: TGTGCCAGTAGTACAACAGGCTATGGCTACACCTTC

v_gene: TRBV6-5
j_gene: TRBJ2-3
abundance: NA
d_gene: NA
CDR3aa: CASSNPPGTDTQYF
CDR3nt: TGTGCCAGCAGTAACCCTCCAGGGACAGATACGCAGTATTTT

v_gene: TRBV25-1
j_gene: TRBJ1-2
abundance: NA
d_gene: NA
CDR3aa: CASSDRGEAITNYGYTF
CDR3nt: TGTGCCAGCAGTGATCGGGGCGAGGCCATAACTAACTATGGCTACACCTTC

v_gene: TRBV18
j_gene: TRBJ2-1
abundance: NA
d_gene: TRBD2
CDR3aa: CASSPILAGGPYNEQFF
CDR3nt: TGTGCCAGCTCACCCATACTAGCGGGAGGGCCCTACAATGAGCAGTTCTTC

v_gene: TRBV28
j_gene: TRBJ1-2
abundance: NA
d_gene: NA
CDR3aa: CASSPYGGGYTF
CDR3nt: TGTGCCAGCAGCCCCTACGGAGGAGGCTACACCTTC

v_gene: TRBV6-6
j_gene: TRBJ2-7
abundance: NA
d_gene: TRBD2
CDR3aa: CASSQRGGLDEQYF
CDR3nt: TGTGCCAGCAGCCAGCGCGGGGGGCTCGACGAGCAGTACTTC

v_gene: TRBV18
j_gene: TRBJ1-2
abundance: NA
d_gene: NA
CDR3aa: CASSPYNDGGYTF
CDR3nt: TGTGCCAGCTCACCCTACAACGACGGTGGCTACACCTTC

v_gene: TRBV29-1
j_gene: TRBJ2-3
abundance: NA
d_gene: TRBD1
CDR3aa: CSVEYGQVGDTQYF
CDR3nt: TGCAGCGTCGAATATGGACAGGTTGGAGATACGCAGTATTTT

v_gene: TRBV18
j_gene: TRBJ2-2
abundance: few
d_gene: NA
CDR3aa: CASSPPNTGELFF
CDR3nt: TGTGCCAGCTCACCACCTAACACCGGGGAGCTGTTTTTT

v_gene: TRBV11-2
j_gene: TRBJ2-5
abundance: NA
d_gene: TRBD2
CDR3aa: CASSIGTSGEETQYF
CDR3nt: TGTGCCAGCAGCATCGGGACTAGCGGGGAAGAGACCCAGTACTTC

v_gene: TRBV19
j_gene: TRBJ1-4
abundance: NA
d_gene: TRBD1
CDR3aa: CASSPWGTASTFF
CDR3nt: TGTGCCAGTAGTCCCTGGGGGACAGCCTCAACGTTTTTT

v_gene: TRBV15
j_gene: TRBJ1-5
abundance: NA
d_gene: NA
CDR3aa: CATSRDKVRGFSNQPQHF
CDR3nt: TGTGCCACCAGCAGAGATAAGGTTAGGGGTTTTAGCAATCAGCCCCAGCATTTT

v_gene: TRBV19
j_gene: TRBJ2-1
abundance: NA
d_gene: NA
CDR3aa: CATSQTGYNEQFF
CDR3nt: TGTGCCACCTCCCAGACAGGCTACAATGAGCAGTTCTTC

v_gene: TRBV9
j_gene: TRBJ2-5
abundance: NA
d_gene: NA
CDR3aa: CASSVAGASGQETQYF
CDR3nt: TGTGCCAGCAGCGTGGCCGGGGCCTCGGGCCAAGAGACCCAGTACTTC

v_gene: TRBV10-3
j_gene: TRBJ1-1
abundance: NA
d_gene: NA
CDR3aa: CAISEYRANTEAFF
CDR3nt: TGTGCCATCAGTGAGTACAGGGCAAACACTGAAGCTTTCTTT